This is a list of T cell receptor beta chains from one sample in a study of somatic mutations in cytotoxic T cells in rheumatoid arthritis. Only in-frame clones appear in the TCRdb table, and some are missing; sequencing was by immunoSEQ multiplex PCR. The sample includes under 20,000 clones, more than 60% of them seen just once. Sequenced input: CD8+ T cells sorted from blood. These receptors all stem from an adult with rheumatoid arthritis. Both conserved end residues are trimmed from each CDR3.

cdr3_aa v_call
ASSRQGFSYEQY TRBV7-9
SARDTTYGYT TRBV29-1
ASGGGTTYNEQF TRBV2
ASSVGGGPRTEAF TRBV9
ASSLISGGGYGYT TRBV27
ASSVADLAGYQETQY TRBV9
ASSSGQVYT TRBV19
ASMLAGNNEQF TRBV6-6
ASSLGMRGRGTEAF TRBV6-6
ASSSGATNQPQH TRBV11-2
ASSGLAGGSDEQF TRBV6-1
ASSEAATEQY TRBV6-1
ASSSGLYEQY TRBV6-5
ASSSNRGNGELF TRBV19
ASSSTLGPGELF TRBV11-2
AWSVGGEQY TRBV30
AITSGGGQAEAF TRBV10-3
SVAISGELF TRBV29-1
ASSVEGSDTDTQY TRBV9
ASSEYRGLGETQY TRBV6-1
ASSPAGGGSPLH TRBV13
ASSEAQAGVQETQY TRBV6-1
ASSQGQAEEQY TRBV14
ASSPDNQPQH TRBV7-9
SSKDPGADTQY TRBV29-1
ASSDGFYNEQF TRBV9